Below, 19 T cell receptor beta chains from the same sample are listed, as sequenced in a study of blood T cell repertoires in COVID-19. Clones were sequenced by immunoSEQ multiplex PCR, and TCRdb holds only the in-frame ones, with some missing. The data hold nearly 300,000 clones, with about nine tenths observed a single time. Input material: PBMCs or T cells enriched from blood (not recorded which). The receptor set was obtained from a woman aged 45-65 years who had been exposed to COVID-19.

V usage is TRBV18 and J usage is TRBJ1-2, with TRBD1 matching 7 bases. CDR3 length: 15 residues. CDR1 KGHSH and CDR2 LQKENI come from the germline V gene. Trimming at V came to 4 bases and at J to 4 bases, leaving 9 bases not matched to a gene. Written as DNA, the CDR3 is TGTGCCAGCTCACAAACTGACAGGGAGGTCTATGGCTACACCTTC. Protein: CASSQTDREVYGYTF.

The chain couples TRBV5-1 to TRBJ2-3; D is perhaps TRBD1 (6 bases). The CDR3 totals 17 residues. From germline, CDR1 is SGHRS and CDR2 YFSETQ. Trimming removed 2 bases at V and 5 bases at J, with 21 bases between. The CDR3 nucleotides read TGCGCCAGCAGCTTTGGCCCGGGCGCAGGGACAAGAGATACGCAGTATTTT. This codes for CASSFGPGAGTRDTQYF.

V usage is TRBV27 and J usage is TRBJ1-5; 7 bases line up with TRBD1. CDR1 and CDR2 from the germline V gene are MNHEY and SMNVEV (reference sequence). The V and J ends lost 4 bases and 0 bases, in that order; junction bases with no gene match: 3. The CDR3 covers 15 residues. For the CDR3, the DNA is TGTGCCAGCAGTTGGACAGGACCTAGCAATCAGCCCCAGCATTTT. Translating gives CASSWTGPSNQPQHF.

The chain uses TRBV3-1 (or the pseudogene TRBV3-2) and TRBJ2-3; 10 bases align to TRBD2. The germline V gene encodes CDR1 LGHDT and CDR2 YNNKEL (reference sequence). There are 16 residues in the CDR3. V was clipped by 2 bases and J by 5 bases; unmatched bases: 7. CDR3 loop: CASSQRSGGAVDTQYF. The CDR3 coding sequence is TGTGCCAGCAGCCAACGGAGCGGGGGGGCGGTAGATACGCAGTATTTT.

The chain combines TRBV2 with TRBJ1-5; no reliable D call. CDR1 is SNHLY, CDR2 FYNNEI, per germline. The CDR3 spans 15 residues. V was shortened by 0 bases and J by 3 bases, with 9 bases between the two germline ends. The CDR3 region is CASSEASGVNQPQHF. The DNA of the CDR3 is TGTGCCAGCAGTGAAGCGTCCGGGGTCAATCAGCCCCAGCATTTT.

V and J are TRBV11-3 and TRBJ2-3; 8 positions match TRBD2. Germline CDR1 reads SGHNT; CDR2 reads YENEEA. The CDR3 extends over 16 amino acids. With 5 bases clipped from V and 2 bases from J, the junction kept 9 bases outside the gene matches. CDR3 region: CASSPGGSGATDTQYF. The CDR3 nucleotides read TGTGCCAGCAGCCCTGGGGGTAGCGGGGCCACAGATACGCAGTATTTT.

The DNA of the CDR3 is TGTGCCAGCAGCCAACCCCGTTTTAGCGGGGATAGTAGCTCCTACAATGAGCAGTTCTTC. Amino acids: CASSQPRFSGDSSSYNEQFF. The chain uses TRBV4-2 and TRBJ2-1, with 8 bases identical to TRBD2. Germline-derived CDR1 and CDR2 are LGHNA and YNFKEQ. The V and J ends lost 2 bases and 0 bases, in that order; junction bases with no gene match: 15. There are 20 residues in the CDR3.

Note on this clone: Its ends do not fully match the called genes, so a read error is possible. The chain carries TRBV5-1 and TRBJ1-2, with D perhaps matching TRBD1 (6 bases). Germline V gene lookup returns CDR1 SGHRS and CDR2 YFSETQ. The CDR3 loop spans 14 amino acids. CDR3 protein: CASTLESQGHGYTF. CDR3 DNA: TGCGCCAGCACCTTGGAGTCCCAGGGGCACGGCTACACCTTC.

J is TRBJ1-1 and V is TRBV6-5; D unresolved. This CDR3 contains 13 residues. Germline CDR1 MNHEY, CDR2 SVGAGI. The V and J ends lost 6 bases and 0 bases respectively, with 8 bases between them. This chain's CDR3 is CASRQILNTEAFF. Here the CDR3 DNA reads TGTGCCAGCAGGCAGATACTGAACACTGAAGCTTTCTTT.

The CDR3 coding sequence is TGCGCCAGCAGCTTGGACAGCAAAGAGACCCAGTACTTC. Translation gives CASSLDSKETQYF. The chain is built from TRBV5-1 and TRBJ2-5; D remains unclear. V lost 0 bases and J 3 bases, leaving 6 bases between the germline ends. The CDR3 is made up of 13 amino acids. Looked up from germline, CDR1 is SGHRS and CDR2 is YFSETQ. The full variable domain, rest sourced from reference TRBV5-1 and TRBJ2-5, is KAGVTQTPRYLIKTRGQQVTLSCSPISGHRSVSWYQQTPGQGLQFLFEYFSETQRNKGNFPGRFSGRQFSNSRSEMNVSTLELGDSALYLCASSLDSKETQYFGPGTRLLVL.

The chain is built from TRBV28 and TRBJ1-5, with 7 bases matching TRBD1. The CDR3 runs 14 residues. Unmatched junction bases numbered 11, after V lost 6 bases and J lost 9 bases. Germline V gene data show CDR1 as MDHEN and CDR2 as SYDVKM. CDR3 coding DNA: TGTGCCAGCAGCCAACTACAGGGGATCGCGCCCCAGCATTTT. Translating gives CASSQLQGIAPQHF.

The gene calls are TRBV2 and TRBJ1-3; D perhaps matches TRBD1 (6 bases). Germline CDR1 SNHLY, CDR2 FYNNEI. V dropped 6 bases and J dropped 1 base, with 13 bases sitting between them. CDR3 length: 15 amino acids. The CDR3 DNA reads TGTGCCAGCAGCGCCCGGACAGATTCTGGAAACACCATATATTTT. Residues: CASSARTDSGNTIYF.

The chain is built from TRBV11-2 and TRBJ1-2, with TRBD1 matching over 8 bases. V lost 3 bases, J lost 5 bases, and 8 bases stayed unmatched. This CDR3 has 15 amino acids. CDR1 and CDR2 (germline): SGHAT, FQNNGV. Here the CDR3 reads CASSLDRVRGYGYTF. Here the CDR3 DNA reads TGTGCCAGCAGCTTGGACAGGGTACGGGGGTATGGCTACACCTTC. The full variable domain, rest sourced from reference TRBV11-2 and TRBJ1-2, is EAGVAQSPRYKIIEKRQSVAFWCNPISGHATLYWYQQILGQGPKLLIQFQNNGVVDDSQLPKDRFSAERLKGVDSTLKIQPAKLEDSAVYLCASSLDRVRGYGYTFGSGTRLTVV.

Of note for this clone: Other DNA sequences in the same sample also yield this CDR3. Here the CDR3 reads CASSTRQGSNQPQHF. In DNA, the CDR3 is TGTGCCAGTAGTACCCGACAGGGTAGCAATCAGCCCCAGCATTTT. The chain carries TRBV19 and TRBJ1-5; 7 bases agree with TRBD1. This CDR3 has 15 amino acids. The J segment lost 0 bases and the V segment lost 4 bases, leaving 3 bases of the junction unmatched. Per the germline V gene, CDR1 is LNHDA and CDR2 is SQIVND (reference sequence). Combining the CDR3 with reference TRBV19 and TRBJ1-5 gives the whole variable domain DGGITQSPKYLFRKEGQNVTLSCEQNLNHDAMYWYRQDPGQGLRLIYYSQIVNDFQKGDIAEGYSVSREKKESFPLTVTSAQKNPTAFYLCASSTRQGSNQPQHFGDGTRLSIL.

The genes are TRBV5-1 and TRBJ2-7; TRBD2 is a possible D gene (6 bases). The germline V gene has CDR1 SGHRS and CDR2 YFSETQ. V was cut by 0 bases and J by 11 bases, with 15 bases left in between. The CDR3 is 13 amino acids. Here the CDR3 reads CASSLEVDQREYF. The CDR3 DNA reads TGCGCCAGCAGCTTGGAGGTCGACCAGCGGGAGTACTTC.

CDR3 coding DNA: TGTGCCAGCAGCTTGGACAGGCACTATGGCTACACCTTC. Its translation: CASSLDRHYGYTF. The genes are TRBV5-4 and TRBJ1-2; D may be TRBD1 (5 bases). CDR1 and CDR2 from the germline V gene are SGHNT and YYREEE (reference sequence). V lost 0 bases and J lost 3, with 6 bases in between. The CDR3 contains 13 residues.

The J gene is TRBJ2-1, the V gene TRBV6-5; TRBD2 matches 14 bases. Per the germline V gene, CDR1 is MNHEY and CDR2 is SVGAGI. Unmatched junction bases numbered 3, after V lost 4 bases and J lost 4 bases. The CDR3 contains 16 residues. The CDR3: CASSSRLAGGYNEQFF. CDR3 coding DNA: TGTGCCAGCAGTTCGAGACTAGCGGGGGGGTACAATGAGCAGTTCTTC.

The V and J genes are TRBV5-4 and TRBJ2-1; TRBD1 matches 11 bases. The length of the CDR3 is 17 residues. V shed 3 bases, J shed 7 bases, and the junction held 12 bases outside the gene matches. Germline loops: CDR1 SGHNT, CDR2 YYREEE (reference sequence). The CDR3, as DNA: TGTGCCAGCAGCTCTGAAGGTGGACAGGGGGCTATAAATGAGCAGTTCTTC. This translates into CASSSEGGQGAINEQFF.

The chain couples TRBV3-1 (or the pseudogene TRBV3-2) to TRBJ2-1; 10 bases map to TRBD2. The length of the CDR3 is 15 residues. Germline V CDR1 and CDR2: LGHDT, YNNKEL (reference sequence). The J segment lost 1 base and the V segment lost 4 bases, leaving 1 base of the junction unmatched. As DNA, the CDR3 is TGTGCCAGCAGCCCGACTAGCGGGTCCTACAATGAGCAGTTCTTC. Protein sequence: CASSPTSGSYNEQFF.